These T cell receptor beta chains were read from a single sample in a study of cytomegalovirus exposure and HLA in healthy donors. Data came from immunoSEQ multiplex PCR; TCRdb stores just in-frame clones and leaves some out. In the table there are about 120,000 clones, 9.5% of which are singletons. Material: PBMCs. Receptor source: a man aged 25 to 40 in good health and CMV-seronegative. Both conserved end residues are part of each CDR3. D genes are given only for firm matches. Where a row states a size, it is once, few, many or the class of an expanded clone; other rows omit it.

D gene,clone size,V gene,J gene,CDR3 protein,CDR3 DNA
TRBD1,NA,TRBV28,TRBJ2-1,CASTHRGSLARRNEQFF,TGTGCCAGCACCCACAGGGGCTCGCTAGCCCGACGCAATGAGCAGTTCTTC
NA,few,TRBV7-6,TRBJ2-2,CASSQWTDGELFF,TGTGCCAGCAGCCAATGGACAGACGGGGAGCTGTTTTTT
NA,few,TRBV5-6,TRBJ1-3,CASSLGGHTSGNTIYF,TGTGCCAGCAGCTTGGGGGGACACACCTCTGGAAACACCATATATTTT
NA,few,TRBV29-1,TRBJ1-4,CSVATAPVGEKLFF,TGCAGCGTTGCAACAGCCCCAGTCGGTGAAAAACTGTTTTTT
TRBD1,few,TRBV5-1,TRBJ2-3,CASSGGQGLTDTQYF,TGCGCCAGCAGCGGGGGACAGGGGCTGACAGATACGCAGTATTTT
NA,few,TRBV18,TRBJ1-6,CASSPNPWGVSPLHF,TGTGCCAGCTCACCTAACCCCTGGGGGGTATCACCCCTCCACTTT
NA,few,TRBV30,TRBJ2-7,CAWSNGLTDYEQYF,TGTGCCTGGAGTAATGGATTGACAGACTACGAGCAGTACTTC
NA,NA,TRBV15,TRBJ2-3,CATRVRPHTDTQYF,TGTGCCACGAGGGTACGGCCCCACACAGATACGCAGTATTTT
TRBD2,few,TRBV28,TRBJ2-1,CASSLIAGGSIGDNEQFF,TGTGCCAGCAGTTTGATAGCGGGAGGGTCCATCGGGGACAATGAGCAGTTCTTC
NA,few,TRBV7-7,TRBJ2-7,CASSLSLSYEQYF,TGTGCTAGCAGTCTGTCACTTTCCTACGAGCAGTACTTC
NA,NA,TRBV27,TRBJ2-2,CASTPRIPAGTGELFF,TGTGCCAGCACCCCTCGGATCCCCGCGGGCACCGGGGAGCTGTTTTTT
NA,few,TRBV28,TRBJ2-4,CASSSPGEVRIQYF,TGTGCCAGCAGTTCCCCGGGGGAAGTAAGGATTCAGTACTTC
NA,few,TRBV10-3,TRBJ1-3,CAISGTALGNTIYF,TGTGCCATCAGTGGGACAGCCTTAGGAAACACCATATATTTT
NA,NA,TRBV4-1,TRBJ2-7,CASSQASGGVRVYEQYF,TGCGCCAGCAGCCAAGCTTCCGGCGGGGTCAGGGTCTACGAGCAGTACTTC
TRBD1,NA,TRBV29-1,TRBJ2-7,CSVLTGDRYEQYF,TGCAGCGTTCTTACAGGGGACCGCTACGAGCAGTACTTC
NA,NA,TRBV18,TRBJ2-1,CASSPFTSSYNEQFF,TGTGCCAGCTCACCTTTTACGAGCTCCTACAATGAGCAGTTCTTC
NA,few,TRBV25-1,TRBJ2-7,CASSDRTQGHEQYF,TGTGCCAGCAGTGACCGAACTCAGGGCCACGAGCAGTACTTC
TRBD1,few,TRBV28,TRBJ1-1,CASSLSSLWDRGRGWTEAFF,TGTGCCAGCAGTTTATCCTCTCTTTGGGACAGGGGTCGGGGTTGGACTGAAGCTTTCTTT
TRBD1,few,TRBV6-1,TRBJ1-1,CASSRRQGDLTEAFF,TGTGCCAGCAGTCGCCGACAGGGCGATCTCACTGAAGCTTTCTTT
TRBD1,few,TRBV7-9,TRBJ1-4,CASNLLTGDSEKLFF,TGTGCCAGCAACCTTTTAACAGGGGACAGCGAAAAACTGTTTTTT
TRBD2,few,TRBV6-1,TRBJ2-7,CASSGGGRFYEQYF,TGTGCCAGCAGTGGCGGGGGGCGCTTCTACGAGCAGTACTTC
TRBD1,NA,TRBV6-6,TRBJ1-1,CASNLDRVMTEAFF,TGTGCCAGCAATTTGGACAGGGTGATGACTGAAGCTTTCTTT
TRBD1,few,TRBV28,TRBJ2-3,CASSPPSTGDPLPQYF,TGTGCCAGCAGTCCTCCCTCGACAGGGGACCCATTGCCGCAGTATTTT
NA,NA,TRBV28,TRBJ2-7,CASRGWGGSSYEQYF,TGTGCCAGCAGGGGGTGGGGAGGTTCCTCCTACGAGCAGTACTTC
TRBD1,NA,TRBV7-9,TRBJ1-1,CASSLDRGGTEAFF,TGTGCCAGCAGCCTCGACAGGGGAGGCACTGAAGCTTTCTTT
NA,NA,TRBV4-1,TRBJ2-5,CASSQDLPRETQYF,TGCGCCAGCAGCCAAGATCTCCCTCGAGAGACCCAGTACTTC
TRBD2,few,TRBV7-2,TRBJ2-4,CASSTFPGLAGGLGIQYF,TGTGCCAGCAGTACATTTCCGGGACTAGCGGGAGGACTCGGCATTCAGTACTTC
NA,NA,TRBV18,TRBJ2-5,CASSLGQGAQETQYF,TGTGCCAGCTCACTCGGACAAGGAGCCCAAGAGACCCAGTACTTC
TRBD2,NA,TRBV11-3,TRBJ2-2,CASTILAGGRFGELFF,TGTGCCAGCACCATACTAGCGGGAGGCCGATTCGGGGAGCTGTTTTTT
NA,NA,TRBV6-5,TRBJ1-1,CASSYRGEGTEAFF,TGTGCCAGCAGTTATCGGGGAGAGGGCACTGAAGCTTTCTTT
TRBD1,NA,TRBV5-6,TRBJ1-4,CASSFPDRDEKLFF,TGTGCCAGCAGCTTTCCGGACAGGGATGAAAAACTGTTTTTT
NA,NA,TRBV30,TRBJ1-4,CAWSVQDNEKLFF,TGTGCCTGGAGTGTGCAGGATAATGAAAAACTGTTTTTT
TRBD2,few,TRBV6-1,TRBJ2-5,CASSEVTSGSSRVTQYF,TGTGCCAGCAGTGAAGTAACTAGCGGGAGCTCAAGAGTGACCCAGTACTTC
NA,few,TRBV7-3,TRBJ2-3,CASSTQGDTQYF,TGTGCCAGCAGCACACAGGGAGATACGCAGTATTTT
TRBD1,few,TRBV2,TRBJ1-2,CASSSDRGGFYGYTF,TGTGCCAGCAGTAGTGACAGGGGAGGATTCTATGGCTACACCTTC
NA,few,TRBV4-1,TRBJ2-7,CASSQGTNYEQYF,TGCGCCAGCAGCCAAGGAACCAACTACGAGCAGTACTTC
NA,NA,TRBV5-1,TRBJ2-3,CASSSKGGSTDTQYF,TGCGCCAGCAGCTCCAAGGGGGGGAGCACAGATACGCAGTATTTT
TRBD2,NA,TRBV18,TRBJ2-5,CASSPTGGPGETQYF,TGTGCCAGCTCACCTACGGGAGGGCCTGGGGAGACCCAGTACTTC
TRBD2,NA,TRBV19,TRBJ2-3,CASSELAGGPEDTQYF,TGTGCCAGTAGTGAACTAGCGGGAGGGCCCGAAGATACGCAGTATTTT
TRBD2,few,TRBV7-9,TRBJ2-7,CASSLGDSGVSYEQYF,TGTGCCAGCAGCTTAGGGGATAGCGGGGTCTCCTACGAGCAGTACTTC
TRBD2,few,TRBV29-1,TRBJ2-4,CSVGTTRKNIQYF,TGCAGCGTGGGGACTACACGCAAAAACATTCAGTACTTC